This T cell receptor beta chain was retrieved from a study of beta chain features in type 1 diabetes. Turning to the study itself: Taken together, all samples contributed 107,917,701 examined sorted cells. Regarding the study as a whole: TCRB CDR3 length was moderately but significantly reduced in all four CD4+ subsets of Type 1 diabetes patients.

cDNA synthesis used the whole RNA isolate, giving expressed TCRB sequences. The assay was immunoSEQ multiplex PCR, and TCRdb's table has in-frame clones only and misses some. The repertoire holds about 120,000 clones, with roughly 17% as singletons. Trimming cost V 1 base and J 2 bases; bases outside gene matches: 1. Germline V lookup: CDR1 SGHTA, CDR2 FQGTGA. The CDR3 extends over 16 amino acids. This clone was detected ten times or more. Its antigen is not known. The chain has TRBV7-3 and TRBJ2-1, with TRBD2 matching over 11 bases. Material: central memory CD4+ T cells from blood. The clonotype was recovered from a man under 40 with type 1 diabetes. In nucleotides, the CDR3 is TGTGCCAGCAGCTTAATGGGACTAGCGGCCTACAATGAGCAGTTCTTC. This sequence encodes CASSLMGLAAYNEQFF.